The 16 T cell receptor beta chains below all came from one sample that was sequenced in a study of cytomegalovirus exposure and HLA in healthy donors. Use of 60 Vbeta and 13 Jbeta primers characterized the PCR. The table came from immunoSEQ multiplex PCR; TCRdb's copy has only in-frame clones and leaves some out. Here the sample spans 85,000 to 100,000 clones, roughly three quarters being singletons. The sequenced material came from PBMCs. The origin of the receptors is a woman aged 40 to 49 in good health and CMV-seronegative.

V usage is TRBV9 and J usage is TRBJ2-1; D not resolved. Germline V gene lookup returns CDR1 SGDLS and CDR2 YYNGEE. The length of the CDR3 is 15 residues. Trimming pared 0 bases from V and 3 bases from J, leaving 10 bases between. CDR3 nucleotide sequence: TGTGCCAGCAGCGTAGGAGGCAGTCACTACAATGAGCAGTTCTTC. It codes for CASSVGGSHYNEQFF.

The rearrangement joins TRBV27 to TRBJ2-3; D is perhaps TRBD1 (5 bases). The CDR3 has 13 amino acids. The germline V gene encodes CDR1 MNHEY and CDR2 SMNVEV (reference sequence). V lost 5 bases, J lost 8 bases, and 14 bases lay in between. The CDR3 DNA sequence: TGTGCCAGCAGTCCAGGGATTAGCTGTACGCAGTATTTT. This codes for CASSPGISCTQYF.

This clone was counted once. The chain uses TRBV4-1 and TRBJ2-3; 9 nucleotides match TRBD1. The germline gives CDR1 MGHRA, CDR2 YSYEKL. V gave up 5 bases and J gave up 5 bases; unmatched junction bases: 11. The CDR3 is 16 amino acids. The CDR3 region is CASSNRDRDAIDTQYF. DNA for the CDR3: TGCGCCAGCAGCAACCGGGACAGGGACGCTATAGATACGCAGTATTTT.

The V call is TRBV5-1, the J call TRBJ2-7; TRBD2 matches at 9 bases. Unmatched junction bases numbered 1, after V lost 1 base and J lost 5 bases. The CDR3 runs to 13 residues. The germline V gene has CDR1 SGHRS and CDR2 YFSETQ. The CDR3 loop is CASSLQRGDEQYF. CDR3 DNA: TGCGCCAGCAGCTTGCAGCGGGGGGACGAGCAGTACTTC.

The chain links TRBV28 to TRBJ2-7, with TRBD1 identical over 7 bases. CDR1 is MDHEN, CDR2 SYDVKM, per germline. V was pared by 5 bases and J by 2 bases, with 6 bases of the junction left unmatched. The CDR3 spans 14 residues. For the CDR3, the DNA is TGTGCCAGCAGTCAGGACAGGTCGACCTACGAGCAGTACTTC. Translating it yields CASSQDRSTYEQYF.

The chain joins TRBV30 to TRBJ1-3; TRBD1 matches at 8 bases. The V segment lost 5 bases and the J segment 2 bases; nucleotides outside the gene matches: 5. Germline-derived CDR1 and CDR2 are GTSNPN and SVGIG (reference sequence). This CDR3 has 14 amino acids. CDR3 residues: CAWRTGSTGNTIYF. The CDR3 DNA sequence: TGTGCCTGGCGGACAGGGAGTACTGGAAACACCATATATTTT.

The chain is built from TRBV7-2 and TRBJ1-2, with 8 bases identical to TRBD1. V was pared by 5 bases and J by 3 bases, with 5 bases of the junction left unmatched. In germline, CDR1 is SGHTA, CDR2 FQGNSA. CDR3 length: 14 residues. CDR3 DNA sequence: TGTGCCAGCAGCAAATCGACAGGGGACTATGGCTACACCTTC. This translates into CASSKSTGDYGYTF. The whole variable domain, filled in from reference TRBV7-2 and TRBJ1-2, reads GAGVSQSPSNKVTEKGKDVELRCDPISGHTALYWYRQSLGQGLEFLIYFQGNSAPDKSGLPSDRFSAERTGGSVSTLTIQRTQQEDSAVYLCASSKSTGDYGYTFGSGTRLTVV.

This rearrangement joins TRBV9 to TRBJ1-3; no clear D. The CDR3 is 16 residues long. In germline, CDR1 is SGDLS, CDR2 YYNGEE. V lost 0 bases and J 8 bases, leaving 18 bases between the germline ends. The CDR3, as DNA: TGTGCCAGCAGCGTAGGCCCCATCCGAGGGTTAGACACCATATATTTT. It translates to CASSVGPIRGLDTIYF.

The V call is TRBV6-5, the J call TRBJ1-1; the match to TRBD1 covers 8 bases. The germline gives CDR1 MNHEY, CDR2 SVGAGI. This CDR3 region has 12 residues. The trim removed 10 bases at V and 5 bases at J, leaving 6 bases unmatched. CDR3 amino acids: CATYRGGTEAFF. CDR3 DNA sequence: TGTGCCACCTACAGGGGGGGGACTGAAGCTTTCTTT.

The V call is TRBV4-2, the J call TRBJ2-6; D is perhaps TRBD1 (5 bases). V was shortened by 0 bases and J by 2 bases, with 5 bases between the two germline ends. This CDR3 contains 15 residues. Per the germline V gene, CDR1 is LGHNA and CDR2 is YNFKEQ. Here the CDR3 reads CASSQEGPGANVLTF. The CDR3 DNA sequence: TGTGCCAGCAGCCAAGAGGGGCCTGGGGCCAACGTCCTGACTTTC.

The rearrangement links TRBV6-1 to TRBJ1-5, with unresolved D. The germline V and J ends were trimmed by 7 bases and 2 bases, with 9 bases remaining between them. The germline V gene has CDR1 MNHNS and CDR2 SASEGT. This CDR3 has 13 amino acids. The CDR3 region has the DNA TGTGCCAGCATGGTAGCCGGCAATCAGCCCCAGCATTTT. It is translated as CASMVAGNQPQHF.

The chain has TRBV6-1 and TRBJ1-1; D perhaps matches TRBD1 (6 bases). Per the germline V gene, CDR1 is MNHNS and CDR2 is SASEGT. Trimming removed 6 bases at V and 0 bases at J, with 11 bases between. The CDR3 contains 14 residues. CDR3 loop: CASRTDRMNTEAFF. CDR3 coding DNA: TGTGCCAGCAGGACAGACAGGATGAACACTGAAGCTTTCTTT.

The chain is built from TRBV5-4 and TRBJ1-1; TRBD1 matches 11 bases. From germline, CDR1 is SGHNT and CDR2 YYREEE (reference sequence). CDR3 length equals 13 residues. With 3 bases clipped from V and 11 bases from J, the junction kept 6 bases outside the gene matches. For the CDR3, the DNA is TGTGCCAGCAGCTCCGGGACAGGGGGTAGTGCTTTCTTT. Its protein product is CASSSGTGGSAFF.

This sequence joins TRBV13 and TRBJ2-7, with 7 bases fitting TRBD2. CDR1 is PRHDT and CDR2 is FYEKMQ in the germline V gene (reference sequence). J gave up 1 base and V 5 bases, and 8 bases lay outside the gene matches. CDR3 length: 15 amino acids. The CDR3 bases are TGTGCCAGCAGCCACGGGGAGGGTGTGTCCTACGAGCAGTACTTC. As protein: CASSHGEGVSYEQYF.

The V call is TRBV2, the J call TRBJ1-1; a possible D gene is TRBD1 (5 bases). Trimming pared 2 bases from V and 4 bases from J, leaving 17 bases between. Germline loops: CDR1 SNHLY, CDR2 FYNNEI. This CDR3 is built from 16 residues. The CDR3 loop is CASSESGQGVFTEAFF. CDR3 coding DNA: TGTGCCAGCAGTGAATCCGGACAAGGGGTGTTCACTGAAGCTTTCTTT.

The DNA for the CDR3 is TGTGCCTCGGGATATGGGGTCCAAGAGACCCAGTACTTC. Protein sequence: CASGYGVQETQYF. This chain connects TRBV6-5 to TRBJ2-5; TRBD2 might be the D (5 bases). The CDR3 consists of 13 residues. Germline values: CDR1 MNHEY, CDR2 SVGAGI. V shed 11 bases and J shed 1 base, with 14 bases lying between them.